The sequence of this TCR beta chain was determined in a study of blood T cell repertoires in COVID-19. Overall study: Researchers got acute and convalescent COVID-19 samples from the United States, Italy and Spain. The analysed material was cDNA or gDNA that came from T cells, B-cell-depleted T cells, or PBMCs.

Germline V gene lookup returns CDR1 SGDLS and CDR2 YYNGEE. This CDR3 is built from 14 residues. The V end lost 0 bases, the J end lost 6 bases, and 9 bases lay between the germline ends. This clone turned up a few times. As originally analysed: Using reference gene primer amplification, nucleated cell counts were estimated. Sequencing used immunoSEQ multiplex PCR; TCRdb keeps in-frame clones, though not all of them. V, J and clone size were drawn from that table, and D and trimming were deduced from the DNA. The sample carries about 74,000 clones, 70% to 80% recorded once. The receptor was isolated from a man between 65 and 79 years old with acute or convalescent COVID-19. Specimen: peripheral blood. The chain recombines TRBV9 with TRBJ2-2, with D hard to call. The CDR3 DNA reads TGTGCCAGCAGCGTAGTTGTCGGGTCCGGGGAGCTGTTTTTT. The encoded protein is CASSVVVGSGELFF.